A selection of T cell receptor beta chains follows, all from one sample in a study of OX40 agonist ivuxolimab in advanced cancers. The repertoire was sequenced with immunoSEQ multiplex PCR; TCRdb's copy has only in-frame clones and lacks some. The sample has 50,000 to 55,000 clones, approximately 81% seen once. The sequenced sample was CD4+ or CD8+ T cells sorted from blood, obtained in a trial of the OX40 agonist ivuxolimab. The receptors derive from an adult with an advanced solid tumor such as melanoma, head and neck, liver or kidney cancer. Each CDR3 is given with its conserved first and last residue. The D gene is left open where the match is weak. Expanded clones are given a class, and other clones once, few, many or no size at all.

j_call | d_call | clone_size | v_call | cdr3_nt | cdr3_aa
TRBJ2-7 | . | . | TRBV7-2 | TGTGCCAGCAGTCCCCGGGCGGGTAGCTCCTACGAGCAGTACTTC | CASSPRAGSSYEQYF
TRBJ2-5 | TRBD1 | . | TRBV7-3 | TGTGCCAGCAGCAGGACAGGGTTCCAAGAGACCCAGTACTTC | CASSRTGFQETQYF
TRBJ2-1 | . | . | TRBV6-1 | TGTGCCAGCAGTCCCGGACAGTACAATGAGCAGTTCTTC | CASSPGQYNEQFF
TRBJ1-4 | . | . | TRBV25-1 | TGTGCCAGCAGTGAGGGAAAGACCTCACGTAATGAAAAACTGTTTTTT | CASSEGKTSRNEKLFF
TRBJ2-1 | TRBD2 | . | TRBV11-2 | TGTGCCAGCAGCTCGGGACTAGGAGCCGGGGAGCAGTTCTTC | CASSSGLGAGEQFF
TRBJ2-3 | . | once | TRBV5-1 | TGCGCCAGCAGCCCAGAAGGAGCCCCTCCAGATACGCAGTATTTT | CASSPEGAPPDTQYF
TRBJ2-7 | TRBD2 | . | TRBV6-6 | TGTGCCAGCAGTTTCTCCGGGACTAGCGAATACGAGCAGTACTTC | CASSFSGTSEYEQYF
TRBJ1-2 | TRBD1 | . | TRBV19 | TGTGCCAGTTCCGGGACAGGGGAAGATGGCTACACCTTC | CASSGTGEDGYTF
TRBJ1-1 | . | . | TRBV28 | TGTGCCAGCAGTTTGGGGCAGATTGTTATAGCTTTCTTT | CASSLGQIVIAFF
TRBJ2-1 | TRBD1 | . | TRBV4-1 | TGCGCCAGCAGCCGGGGCGACAGGGAGCGAGGTGGTGAGCAGTTCTTC | CASSRGDRERGGEQFF
TRBJ2-2 | . | . | TRBV7-6 | TGTGCCAGCAGCCCCGTTTCCGAGGTCACCGGGGAGCTGTTTTTT | CASSPVSEVTGELFF
TRBJ2-3 | . | . | TRBV9 | TGTGCCAGCAGCGTAGAAAGTTCTCGGACAGATACGCAGTATTTT | CASSVESSRTDTQYF
TRBJ2-1 | TRBD1 | . | TRBV7-9 | TGTGCCAGCAGGTCAGGGACAGGGGGCTACAATGAGCAGTTCTTC | CASRSGTGGYNEQFF
TRBJ2-6 | . | . | TRBV7-9 | TGTGCCAGCAGCTTAGGCATGTGGGGCAACTCTGGGGCCAACGTCCTGACTTTC | CASSLGMWGNSGANVLTF
TRBJ1-3 | . | . | TRBV5-1 | TGCGCCAGCAGCTTGGATTCAGGCTCTGGAAACACCATATATTTT | CASSLDSGSGNTIYF
TRBJ2-5 | TRBD2 | few | TRBV5-1 | TGCGCCAGCAGCTCCACTAGCGGCCAAGAGACCCAGTACTTC | CASSSTSGQETQYF
TRBJ1-5 | . | . | TRBV6-4 | TGTGCCAGCAGTGACTCAGGTGGCAATCAGCCCCAGCATTTT | CASSDSGGNQPQHF
TRBJ2-7 | TRBD1 | . | TRBV6-1 | TGTGCCAGCAGACTACAGGGGGGAAGACAGTACTTC | CASRLQGGRQYF
TRBJ2-7 | TRBD1 | . | TRBV7-2 | TGTGCCAGCAACCGGGACAGGGTGTACGAGCAGTACTTC | CASNRDRVYEQYF
TRBJ2-1 | TRBD2 | . | TRBV11-3 | TGTGCCAGCAGCTTAGTATCTAGCGGGAGCAGCTCCTACAATGAGCAGTTCTTC | CASSLVSSGSSSYNEQFF
TRBJ2-3 | . | . | TRBV5-4 | TGTGCCAGCTCCAGGGAACTCACAGATACGCAGTATTTT | CASSRELTDTQYF
TRBJ2-2 | TRBD2 | . | TRBV5-1 | TGCGCCAGCAGCCCGCGAAACCGACTAGCGGGAGGACCGAACACCGGGGAGCTGTTTTTT | CASSPRNRLAGGPNTGELFF
TRBJ1-1 | TRBD1 | . | TRBV5-6 | TGTGCCAGCAGCTTGGAACAGGGGACCGGGAACACTGAAGCTTTCTTT | CASSLEQGTGNTEAFF
TRBJ1-5 | TRBD1 | . | TRBV19 | TGTGCCAGTAGTGCGGGGACAGGGGTTCAGCCCCAGCATTTT | CASSAGTGVQPQHF
TRBJ2-7 | TRBD1 | . | TRBV5-1 | TGCGCCAGCAGCTGGGGGGACAGGGCGCGGTCCTACGAGCAGTACTTC | CASSWGDRARSYEQYF
TRBJ1-1 | . | . | TRBV4-1 | TGCGCCAGCAGCCAATCTTGGAACACTGAAGCTTTCTTT | CASSQSWNTEAFF
TRBJ2-1 | . | . | TRBV5-1 | TGCGCCAGCAGCTTGGTTGGGGTGGGTGAGCAGTTCTTC | CASSLVGVGEQFF
TRBJ1-5 | . | . | TRBV7-9 | TGTGCCAGCAGCTTAGAAGGGGGGCCCCAGCATTTT | CASSLEGGPQHF
TRBJ2-7 | TRBD1 | . | TRBV5-1 | TGCGCCAGCAGCCTGGACGGGACAGGGGGCTACGAGCAGTACTTC | CASSLDGTGGYEQYF
TRBJ1-2 | . | . | TRBV19 | TGTGCCAGTAGTATAGATGTCGTGACCTATGGCTACACCTTC | CASSIDVVTYGYTF
TRBJ2-1 | . | . | TRBV5-1 | TGCGCCAGCAGCTTAGGACGGGAGAAACTTTACAATGAGCAGTTCTTC | CASSLGREKLYNEQFF
TRBJ2-7 | . | . | TRBV5-8 | TGTGCCAGCAGCTTGGCCCCGGCCGCTCCCAGCTACGAGCAGTACTTC | CASSLAPAAPSYEQYF
TRBJ2-3 | . | . | TRBV11-2 | TGTGCCAGCAGCTTGACTAGTCGGGCTACAGATACGCAGTATTTT | CASSLTSRATDTQYF
TRBJ1-2 | . | . | TRBV27 | TGTGCCAGCAGTTTTGGGGGTCCGACCAATGGCTACACCTTC | CASSFGGPTNGYTF
TRBJ2-1 | TRBD2 | few | TRBV7-9 | TGTGCCAGCAGCTTAGACGGGGGGTACAATGAGCAGTTCTTC | CASSLDGGYNEQFF
TRBJ1-2 | . | . | TRBV30 | TGTGCCTGGAGTGAGGGGGTCCTCTATGGCTACACCTTC | CAWSEGVLYGYTF
TRBJ2-3 | . | . | TRBV6-7 | TGTGCCAGCAGTTACCAAGGACCCATGTTGCAGTATTTT | CASSYQGPMLQYF
TRBJ1-1 | . | . | TRBV10-3 | TGTGCCATCATGAGGACTCTTAGGGACACTGAAGCTTTCTTT | CAIMRTLRDTEAFF
TRBJ2-7 | . | . | TRBV7-8 | TGTGCCAGCAGCTTAGCGGTCCAGTCCTACGAGCAGTACTTC | CASSLAVQSYEQYF
TRBJ2-2 | TRBD2 | . | TRBV5-6 | TGTGCCAGCAGCCGCGTGACTAGCGGGAGGGCCCACACCGGGGAGCTGTTTTTT | CASSRVTSGRAHTGELFF
TRBJ1-2 | . | few | TRBV18 | TGTGCCAGCTCACCGCAAACAGCCCCGGGGCCCTATGGCTACACCTTC | CASSPQTAPGPYGYTF
TRBJ2-2 | TRBD1 | . | TRBV27 | TGTGCCAGCAGAGATGACAGGGGGGGAAACACCGGGGAGCTGTTTTTT | CASRDDRGGNTGELFF
TRBJ2-2 | TRBD2 | . | TRBV27 | TGTGCCAGCAGTCCAGGCTGGGGACTAGCGGGACAAAACACCGGGGAGCTGTTTTTT | CASSPGWGLAGQNTGELFF
TRBJ2-2 | TRBD2 | . | TRBV7-9 | TGTGCCAGCAGCTTAAGATCCCCCCTAGCGGGAGGCACCGGGGAGCTGTTTTTT | CASSLRSPLAGGTGELFF
TRBJ1-4 | TRBD1 | . | TRBV27 | TGTGCCAGCACCACTCGACAGGGTACGAATCATGAAAAACTGTTTTTT | CASTTRQGTNHEKLFF
TRBJ1-2 | TRBD1 | . | TRBV28 | TGTGCCAGCGCCGAAATTCCGGGACAGGGTAACTATGGCTACACCTTC | CASAEIPGQGNYGYTF